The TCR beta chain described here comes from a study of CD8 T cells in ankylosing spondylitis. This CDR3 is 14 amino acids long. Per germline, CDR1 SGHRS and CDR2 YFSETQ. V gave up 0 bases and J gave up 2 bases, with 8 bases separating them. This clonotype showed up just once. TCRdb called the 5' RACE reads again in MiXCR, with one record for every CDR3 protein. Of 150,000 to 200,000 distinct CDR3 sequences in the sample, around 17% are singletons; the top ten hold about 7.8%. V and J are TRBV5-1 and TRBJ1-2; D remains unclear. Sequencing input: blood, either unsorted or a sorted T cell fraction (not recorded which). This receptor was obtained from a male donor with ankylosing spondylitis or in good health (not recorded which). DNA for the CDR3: TGCGCCAGCAGCTTGGGAAATACGAACTATGGCTACACCTTC. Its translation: CASSLGNTNYGYTF.